These T cell receptor beta chains were read from a single sample in a study of blood T cell repertoires in COVID-19. The method was immunoSEQ multiplex PCR; TCRdb's version includes in-frame clones alone and lacks a portion of them. Seen here are 200,000 to 300,000 clones, roughly 86% observed once, and the top ten hold 5.2%. Sequencing was done on a sample of peripheral blood. These receptor sequences come from a woman aged 60 to 75 with COVID-19, enrolled during active disease. CDR3s include the opening cysteine and the closing phenylalanine or tryptophan. D genes are given only for firm matches.

>TRBD1|TRBJ1-2|TRBV27
CASSRQGAGGYTF
>NA|TRBJ1-1|TRBV6-5
CASVFWANTEAFF
>NA|TRBJ1-1|TRBV4-2
CASSQPGGGGTTEAFF
>NA|TRBJ1-5|TRBV30
CAWSVRGGLGQPQHF
>NA|TRBJ2-2|TRBV7-8
CASSSTTATGELFF
>NA|TRBJ1-1|TRBV10-3
CAISESPMNTEAFF
>NA|TRBJ1-4|TRBV6-5
CASRRQVRDEKLFF
>NA|TRBJ2-7|TRBV6-1
CASSEGPSYEQYF
>TRBD1|TRBJ1-4|TRBV3-1/TRBV3-2
CASSPTGPNEKLFF
>NA|TRBJ2-7|TRBV5-1
CASSFQGSHEQYF
>TRBD2|TRBJ2-7|TRBV4-3
CASSQRLAGEQYF
>TRBD2|TRBJ2-1|TRBV7-9
CASSLGGGSRSNEQFF
>TRBD1|TRBJ1-1|TRBV7-6
CASSPTGQNMNTEAFF
>TRBD1|TRBJ1-6|TRBV11-2
CASSLNSGGGVPSPLHF
>NA|TRBJ1-6|TRBV10-3
CAISPTGNSPLHF
>TRBD2|TRBJ2-1|TRBV18
CASSPWTSGYNEQFF
>NA|TRBJ1-2|TRBV6-2/TRBV6-3
CASSYGGVVGYTF
>TRBD1|TRBJ2-2|TRBV11-2
CASSIRDRAGTGELFF
>NA|TRBJ2-5|TRBV4-3
CASSQVRGETQYF
>NA|TRBJ2-3|TRBV19
CASSIGGGPVWTDTQYF
>TRBD1|TRBJ1-5|TRBV28
CASSQMWGQGKGQPQHF
>NA|TRBJ2-5|TRBV19
CASSINTAETQYF
>NA|TRBJ1-1|TRBV6-5
CASSLDSRGTEAFF
>TRBD1|TRBJ2-3|TRBV9
CASSVGQGGFGTQYF
>TRBD2|TRBJ2-3|TRBV4-3
CASSFRLALSTDTQYF
>NA|TRBJ2-1|TRBV10-3
CAVHVGPTSSGEQFF
>TRBD1|TRBJ1-1|TRBV18
CASSPRDREAFF
>TRBD2|TRBJ2-1|TRBV19
CASSRGTSGFNEQFF
>NA|TRBJ2-2|TRBV7-8
CASSLGRGNPTGELFF
>TRBD1|TRBJ2-2|TRBV4-2
CASSIRKAGQGGTGELFF
>NA|TRBJ1-5|TRBV28
CASSSGGPSLYRSSNQPQHF
>NA|TRBJ1-6|TRBV30
CAWRSRGANYNSPLHF
>TRBD2|TRBJ2-7|TRBV11-2
CASSLDPAGAAYEQYF
>TRBD1|TRBJ1-2|TRBV4-3
CASSQAGQGANYGYTF
>NA|TRBJ1-4|TRBV30
CAVSGAPTNEKLFF
>NA|TRBJ1-4|TRBV28
CASREGRYEKLFF
>NA|TRBJ1-2|TRBV25-1
CASSESRGELSGYTF
>NA|TRBJ1-5|TRBV2
CASRARVGSNQPRHF
>NA|TRBJ2-2|TRBV6-4
CASSAGANTGELFF
>NA|TRBJ2-7|TRBV11-2
CASSRDFSYEQYF
>NA|TRBJ1-2|TRBV5-1
CASSLSNQGGYGYTF
>TRBD1|TRBJ1-1|TRBV5-1
CASSDDREVRTEAFF